This T cell receptor beta chain was identified in a study of cytomegalovirus exposure and HLA in healthy donors (dated by TCRdb to about 2017). The study in broad terms: According to an earlier analysis of 550 to 700 of the donors, some 170 million T cells yielded roughly 100 million unique TCR beta sequences and 276 Gb of sequence data. An early release that covered roughly 600 HLA-typed donors contained approximately 300 gigabases of sequencing data and tens of millions of unique TCR sequences. The genetic ancestry cluster associated with self-reported Caucasian donors included over 80% of the 300 to 450 genotyped donors. The study aimed to test whether signatures of past pathogen exposure could be identified by cataloging public T cell receptors. The T cell repertoires of 700 or so subjects were profiled by immunosequencing and related to cytomegalovirus serostatus. A separate validation cohort of more than 100 different subjects was used in addition to the approximately 610-subject first cohort. The study combined high-throughput TCR immunosequencing, statistical association of individual TCRs with disease status, and machine learning to predict cytomegalovirus infection status. To study patterns of TCR occurrence, a later analysis re-analyzed previously published TCR beta repertoires from around 660 donors and added high-resolution HLA genotyping. In the later analysis, no new phenotypic data were used to find candidate immune exposures; instead, reliance was placed on TCR beta sequences and their occurrence across donors. To decide whether each TCR beta V gene segment behaved as functional or pseudogenic, an earlier analysis of 587 of the donors relied on high-throughput TCR beta sequencing. Donor age, sex, ethnicity and CMV serostatus were compiled together with the repertoire data. A later genetic analysis took genome-wide SNP genotypes for about 65% of the roughly 670 donors and used that subset as a discovery cohort. Every discovery cohort repertoire had been produced on one sequencing platform. Both class I and class II loci were covered by HLA typing, at four-digit resolution. Typing coverage varied by locus: about 620-630 donors for A, B, C, DRB1 and DQB1; about 520 for DQA1; approximately 570 for DPA1; 400 to 480 for DPB1. Four to six DR-DQ haplotypes were handled as single units for association and clustering, since linkage in the cohort was strong. Among around 400 genotyped donors of the cohort, an average of roughly 240,000 unique TCR beta nucleotide sequences were sequenced per donor, roughly a sixth of them non-productive.

Note on this clone: Its antigen is unknown. Base qualities are missing; no much larger clone stands one base away. Within the sample, other DNA sequences also encode this same CDR3.

Results and caveats for the whole study, not just this receptor: When HLA alleles, especially DR and DQ, strongly co-occurred, TCR associations were difficult to assign to individual alleles. A further reported finding was that TCR beta sequences accurately predicted the HLA-A and HLA-B alleles for most subjects in the first cohort. Broadly in line with IMGT annotations, most TCR beta V segments showed up in productive rearrangements about 87% or about 30% of the time in an earlier analysis of several hundred of the donors. For the cohort, immune exposure information was limited to CMV serostatus. In the study, 150 to 200 TCR beta chains were listed as associated with cytomegalovirus. Because counts were too low, about 18 rarely observed V segments, including chromosome 9 orphons, were left out of the earlier analysis of 587 of the donors. According to a later analysis, TCR association rates differed among HLA loci, with DRB1 alleles showing the most associated TCRs and HLA-C alleles showing the fewest. Across donors, most TCR sequences were observed very rarely, whereas some public TCRs were present in many individuals. Because HLA typing was missing for some donors at each locus, association tests included only the typed subset. In a later analysis, several top co-occurrence clusters were reported to appear linked to parvovirus B19, influenza, CMV and Epstein-Barr virus. The classifier was reported to diagnose cytomegalovirus status with high specificity and sensitivity in both the original cohort and the validation cohort. Presence/absence analyses assumed roughly uniform sequencing depth across donors, an assumption that may not hold. A few of the identified cytomegalovirus-associated TCR beta chains were confirmed in vitro to be specific for cytomegalovirus antigens. According to a later analysis, most CMV-associated TCR beta chains appeared to be HLA-restricted, and the HLA associations seemed to be driven largely by CMV exposure. Linkage disequilibrium might explain the correlated functional status among segregating V segments, but an unknown experimental factor could not be ruled out. V-gene and J-gene trimming of TCR beta chains was associated with a missense DCLRE1C variant in a later genetic analysis, and the association was replicated in an independent cohort. In this cohort, only TCR beta chains were sequenced, and detectable features were limited by the absence of alpha or paired-chain data. A later analysis associated 17,000 or so TCR beta sequences with specific HLA alleles at a false discovery rate of 0.05. Compared with equally common non-associated chains, HLA-associated TCR beta chains in a later analysis were more clonally expanded and had lower generation probabilities. It was suggested by the authors that the approach could potentially be generalized to other disease states and immunological phenotypes. In a later genetic analysis, fewer N-insertions in productive TCRs were reported among donors in an Asian-associated ancestry cluster than the approximately 710-donor mean. A group of highly shared sequence variants was considered likely to be a technical artifact of the sequencing pipeline.

The library relied on the immunoSEQ multiplex PCR assay. A mixture of 60 forward primers for TCR Vbeta segments and 13 reverse primers for TCR Jbeta segments was used in the multiplex PCR. The CDR3 region of rearranged TCR beta genes was amplified from genomic DNA with a multiplex PCR assay. The Illumina HiSeq System was used to sequence the amplified TCR beta libraries as 87-base-pair reads. As for how the authors treated the data: Across the 500 to 750 repertoires, a later analysis counted some 80 million unique TCR beta chains, roughly 11 million of which were shared by at least two donors. A nearest-neighbor algorithm error-corrected the raw reads and collapsed the reads into unique sequences, merging closely related sequences to remove PCR and sequencing errors. CDR3 sequences were aligned to IMGT reference sequences to assign V, D and J gene segments. For a sequence to be retained, a match of at least six nucleotides to both a V gene segment and a J gene segment was required. Rearrangements were classified as productive when the CDR3 lacked stop codons and remained in frame with V and J, and all other rearrangements were classified as non-productive. CDR3 was defined by IMGT convention, running from the second conserved V-encoded cysteine to the conserved J-encoded phenylalanine. The earlier analysis of about 610 of the donors excluded sequences that lacked an unambiguous match to a single V gene segment. An earlier analysis of over 450 of the donors classified V segments as functional when productive rearrangements were above 56.7% and as segregating when the standard deviation between donors was above 5%. To diagnose cytomegalovirus status from the catalog of TCR beta chain sequences, a statistical classification framework was built. In a later analysis, TCR nucleotide sequences were compared against IMGT/GENE-DB human TR gene sequences so that V and J genes could be assigned. The TCRdist pipeline was used in a later analysis to assign CDR3 sequences and most-parsimonious VDJ recombination scenarios. In a later analysis, each TCR beta chain was defined by its CDR3 amino acid sequence together with its V-gene family, and reads lacking a unique V-gene family were excluded. As a way to deal with suspected cross-contamination and a sequencing artifact, a later analysis dropped 592 nucleotide sequences that were highly shared and had low generation probability. A later analysis calculated a clonal expansion index for each public chain from normalized within-repertoire ranks of inferred template counts. In a later analysis, generation probabilities were computed with a VDJ recombination model fitted to out-of-frame rearrangements, and the resulting probabilities were checked against IGoR. A later analysis scored TCR-TCR, TCR-HLA and TCR-CMV co-occurrence with hypergeometric tests, applying a repertoire-size bias correction to TCR pairs. A later analysis estimated false discovery rates by permuting HLA or CMV assignments 20 times. A later analysis grouped co-occurring TCRs with DBSCAN, adding TCRdist sequence similarity when clustering within HLA-allele-positive subsets. Co-occurrence clustering excluded repertoires with fewer than 30,000 or more than 120,000 public chains, plus five with anomalous nucleotide sharing. Entries here come from immuneACCESS through TCRdb and include only in-frame sequences with V and J called. Some clones fail to appear in such tables; in the studies checked, an unresolved V gene covers under half of the shortfall, and the cause of the remainder is unknown. The V and J calls and clone size come from that table; D and trimming were worked out from the DNA. The table for this sample lists about 130,000 clones; 83% of them were counted only once. The top ten clonotypes cover 3.6% of the sample.

The cohort consisted of 666 healthy bone marrow donors. At the time of sampling, every cohort member was nominally healthy, though immune exposures that went unrecorded were likely present. The donor was CMV seropositive and was included in the group of around 300 seropositive cohort members. A peripheral blood sample was provided by each donor, and peripheral blood mononuclear cells were used for TCR beta sequencing. Genomic DNA extraction from the blood cell samples was performed with the Qiagen DNeasy Blood Extraction Kit. The sample taken for sequencing was PBMCs. The receptor was isolated from a woman aged 40 to 55 in good health and CMV-seropositive.

The CDR3 reads as follows: CASSASGRVRYEQFF. The DNA is TGTGCCAGCAGCGCTAGCGGGAGGGTTAGGTATGAGCAGTTCTTC. The rearranged segments are TRBV11-2 and TRBJ2-1, and 12 junction bases match TRBD2. The germline V gene provides CDR1 SGHAT and CDR2 FQNNGV. From the cysteine up to the phenylalanine, the CDR3 has a length of 15 residues. Only the CDR3 DNA stays, 45 bases, in frame from base 1. Ends trimmed: V by 5 bases, J by 8 bases; bases unmatched to a gene: 7.